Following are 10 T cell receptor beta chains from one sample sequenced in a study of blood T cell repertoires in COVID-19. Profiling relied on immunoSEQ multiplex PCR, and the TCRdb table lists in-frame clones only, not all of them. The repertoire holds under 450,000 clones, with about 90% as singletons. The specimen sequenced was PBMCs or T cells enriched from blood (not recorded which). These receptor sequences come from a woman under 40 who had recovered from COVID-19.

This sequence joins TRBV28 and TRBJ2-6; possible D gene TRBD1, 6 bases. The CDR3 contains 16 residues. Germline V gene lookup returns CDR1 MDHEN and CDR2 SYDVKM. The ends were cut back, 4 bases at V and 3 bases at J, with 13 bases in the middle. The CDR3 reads CASSSSPGDGANVLTF. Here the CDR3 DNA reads TGTGCCAGCAGTTCCTCCCCAGGGGATGGGGCCAACGTCCTGACTTTC.

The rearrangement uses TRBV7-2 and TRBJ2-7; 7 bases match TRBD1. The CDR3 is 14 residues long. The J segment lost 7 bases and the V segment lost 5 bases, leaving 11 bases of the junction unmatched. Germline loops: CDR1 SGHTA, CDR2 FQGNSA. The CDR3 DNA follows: TGTGCCAGCAGCCCTTTTGACAGGGCTCAAGAGCAGTACTTC. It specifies CASSPFDRAQEQYF.

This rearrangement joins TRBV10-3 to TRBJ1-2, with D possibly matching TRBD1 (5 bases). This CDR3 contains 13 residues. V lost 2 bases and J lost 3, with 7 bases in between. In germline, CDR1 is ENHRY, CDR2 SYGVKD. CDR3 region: CAISEGADYGYTF. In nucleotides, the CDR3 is TGTGCCATCAGTGAGGGGGCCGACTATGGCTACACCTTC.

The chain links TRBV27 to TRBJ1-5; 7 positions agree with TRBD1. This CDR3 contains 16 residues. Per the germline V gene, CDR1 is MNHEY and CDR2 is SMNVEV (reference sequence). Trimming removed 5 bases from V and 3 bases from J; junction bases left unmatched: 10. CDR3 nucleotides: TGTGCCAGCAGTCCAGGGACAGTTAGCCCCAATCAGCCCCAGCATTTT. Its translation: CASSPGTVSPNQPQHF.

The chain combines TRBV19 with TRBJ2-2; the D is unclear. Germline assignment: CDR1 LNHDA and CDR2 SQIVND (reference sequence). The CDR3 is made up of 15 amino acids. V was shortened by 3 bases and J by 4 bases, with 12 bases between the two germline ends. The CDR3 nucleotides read TGTGCCAGTAGTATTACGGTGGCGGTCACCGGGGAGCTGTTTTTT. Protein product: CASSITVAVTGELFF.

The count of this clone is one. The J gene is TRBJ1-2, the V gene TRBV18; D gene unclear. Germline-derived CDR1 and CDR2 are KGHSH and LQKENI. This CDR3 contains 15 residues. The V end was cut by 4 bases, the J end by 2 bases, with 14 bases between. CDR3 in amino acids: CASSLAGTENYGYTF. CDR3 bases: TGTGCCAGCTCACTGGCCGGTACGGAGAACTATGGCTACACCTTC. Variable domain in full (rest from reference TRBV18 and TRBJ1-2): NAGVMQNPRHLVRRRGQEARLRCSPMKGHSHVYWYRQLPEEGLKFMVYLQKENIIDESGMPKERFSAEFPKEGPSILRIQQVVRGDSAAYFCASSLAGTENYGYTFGSGTRLTVV.

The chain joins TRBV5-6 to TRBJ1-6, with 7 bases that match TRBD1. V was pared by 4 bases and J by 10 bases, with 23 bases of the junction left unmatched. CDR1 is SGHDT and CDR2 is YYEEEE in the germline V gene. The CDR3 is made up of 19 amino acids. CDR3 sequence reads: CASSPGQARVDRVRSPLHF. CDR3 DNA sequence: TGTGCCAGCAGCCCAGGCCAAGCGAGGGTTGACAGGGTTCGATCACCCCTCCACTTT.

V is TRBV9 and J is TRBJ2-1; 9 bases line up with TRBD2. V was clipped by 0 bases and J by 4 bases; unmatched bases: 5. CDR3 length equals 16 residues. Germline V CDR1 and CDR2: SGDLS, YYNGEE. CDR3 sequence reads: CASSVDTSGFYNEQFF. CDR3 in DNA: TGTGCCAGCAGCGTAGATACTAGCGGGTTTTACAATGAGCAGTTCTTC.

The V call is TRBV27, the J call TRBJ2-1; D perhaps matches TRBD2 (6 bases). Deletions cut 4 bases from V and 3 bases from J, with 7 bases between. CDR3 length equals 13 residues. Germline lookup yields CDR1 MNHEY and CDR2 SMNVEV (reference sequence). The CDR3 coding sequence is TGTGCCAGCAGTTCGGGACTCTACAATGAGCAGTTCTTC. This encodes CASSSGLYNEQFF.

CDR3 residues: CASSDREGGNTEAFF. DNA for the CDR3: TGTGCCAGCAGTGACCGGGAAGGGGGGAACACTGAAGCTTTCTTT. This chain joins TRBV2 and TRBJ1-1; TRBD1 is a possible D gene (6 bases). V lost 3 bases and J 1 base, leaving 12 bases between the germline ends. This CDR3 region has 15 residues. Per the germline V gene, CDR1 is SNHLY and CDR2 is FYNNEI.